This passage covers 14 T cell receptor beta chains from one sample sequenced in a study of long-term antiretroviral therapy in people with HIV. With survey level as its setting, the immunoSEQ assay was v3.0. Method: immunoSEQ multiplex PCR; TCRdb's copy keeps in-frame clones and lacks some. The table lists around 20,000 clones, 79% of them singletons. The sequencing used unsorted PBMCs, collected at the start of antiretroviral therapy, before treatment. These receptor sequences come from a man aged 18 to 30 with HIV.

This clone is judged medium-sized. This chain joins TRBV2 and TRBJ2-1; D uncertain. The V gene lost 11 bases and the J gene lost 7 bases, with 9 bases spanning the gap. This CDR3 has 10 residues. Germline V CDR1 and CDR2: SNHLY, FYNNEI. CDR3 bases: TGTGCCGGATGGGGAAATGAGCAGTTCTTC. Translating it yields CAGWGNEQFF.

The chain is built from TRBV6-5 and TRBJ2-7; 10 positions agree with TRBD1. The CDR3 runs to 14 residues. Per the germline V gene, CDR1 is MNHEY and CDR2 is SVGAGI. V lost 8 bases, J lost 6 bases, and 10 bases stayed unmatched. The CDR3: CASRPDRGHGEQYF. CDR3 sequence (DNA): TGTGCCAGCCGACCTGACAGGGGGCATGGCGAGCAGTACTTC.

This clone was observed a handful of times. CDR3 sequence reads: CASSYVAVNSYEQYF. CDR3 DNA sequence: TGTGCCAGCAGTTACGTGGCAGTAAACTCCTACGAGCAGTACTTC. The J gene is TRBJ2-7, the V gene TRBV6-5; no clear D. The CDR3 loop spans 15 amino acids. Trimming cost V 2 bases and J 0 bases, with 11 bases left between them. Germline-derived CDR1 and CDR2 are MNHEY and SVGAGI.

CDR3 in amino acids: CASSLGSGPSGYEQYF. The DNA for the CDR3 is TGTGCCAGCAGCTTAGGTTCCGGGCCTAGCGGATACGAGCAGTACTTC. This rearrangement joins TRBV11-2 to TRBJ2-7; TRBD2 matches at 7 bases. The germline V gene encodes CDR1 SGHAT and CDR2 FQNNGV. The CDR3 loop spans 16 amino acids. Germline trimming cut 1 base from V and 4 bases from J; bases unmatched to any gene: 10.

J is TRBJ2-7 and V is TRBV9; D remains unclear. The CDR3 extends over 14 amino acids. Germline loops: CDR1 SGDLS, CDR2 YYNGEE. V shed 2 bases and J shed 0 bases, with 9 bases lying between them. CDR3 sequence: CASSVGSSSYEQYF. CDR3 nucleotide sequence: TGTGCCAGCAGCGTCGGCAGTTCCTCCTACGAGCAGTACTTC. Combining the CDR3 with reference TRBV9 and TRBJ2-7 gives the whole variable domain DSGVTQTPKHLITATGQRVTLRCSPRSGDLSVYWYQQSLDQGLQFLIQYYNGEERAKGNILERFSAQQFPDLHSELNLSSLELGDSALYFCASSVGSSSYEQYFGPGTRLTVT.

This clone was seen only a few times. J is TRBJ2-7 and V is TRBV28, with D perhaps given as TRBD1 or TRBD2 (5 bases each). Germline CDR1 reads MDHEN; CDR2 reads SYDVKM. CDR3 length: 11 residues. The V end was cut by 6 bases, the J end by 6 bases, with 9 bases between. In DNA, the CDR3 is TGTGCCAGCAGCCCCGGGGCCGAGCAGTACTTC. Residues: CASSPGAEQYF.

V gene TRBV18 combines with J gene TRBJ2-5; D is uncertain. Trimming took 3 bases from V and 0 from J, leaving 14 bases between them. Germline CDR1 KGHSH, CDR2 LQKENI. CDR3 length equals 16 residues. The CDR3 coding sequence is TGTGCCAGCTCACCGCCCGTCCGGAGCAACCAAGAGACCCAGTACTTC. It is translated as CASSPPVRSNQETQYF.

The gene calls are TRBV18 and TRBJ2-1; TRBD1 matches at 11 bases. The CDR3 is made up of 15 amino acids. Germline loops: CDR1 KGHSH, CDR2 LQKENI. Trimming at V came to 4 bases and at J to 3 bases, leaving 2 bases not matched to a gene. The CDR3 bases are TGTGCCAGCTCACGGACAGGGGGCGACTACAATGAGCAGTTCTTC. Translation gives CASSRTGGDYNEQFF.

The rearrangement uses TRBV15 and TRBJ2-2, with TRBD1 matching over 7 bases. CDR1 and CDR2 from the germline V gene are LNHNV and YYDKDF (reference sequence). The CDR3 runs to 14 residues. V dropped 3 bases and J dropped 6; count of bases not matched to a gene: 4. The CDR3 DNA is TGTGCCACCAGCAGGACAGGGTGGTCCGGGGAGCTGTTTTTT. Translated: CATSRTGWSGELFF.

The CDR3 DNA reads as TGTGCCAGCAGTGGGTACAGGGGGGTCTACGAGCAGTACTTC. Encoded protein: CASSGYRGVYEQYF. V is TRBV25-1 and J is TRBJ2-7, with TRBD1 matching 8 bases. V shed 4 bases, J shed 3 bases, and the junction held 5 bases outside the gene matches. The germline V gene has CDR1 MGHDK and CDR2 SYGVNS. CDR3 length: 14 residues.

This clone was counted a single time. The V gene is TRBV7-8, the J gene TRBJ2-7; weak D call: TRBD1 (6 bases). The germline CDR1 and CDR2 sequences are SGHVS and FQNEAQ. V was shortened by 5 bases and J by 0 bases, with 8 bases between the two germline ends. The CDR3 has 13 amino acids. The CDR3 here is CASSRGHSYEQYF. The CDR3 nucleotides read TGTGCCAGCAGCCGGGGACACTCCTACGAGCAGTACTTC.

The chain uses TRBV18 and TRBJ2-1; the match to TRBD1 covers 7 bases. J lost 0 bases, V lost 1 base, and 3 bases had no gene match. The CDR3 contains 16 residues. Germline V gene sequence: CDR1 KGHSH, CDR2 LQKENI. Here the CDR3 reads CASSPRDRISYNEQFF. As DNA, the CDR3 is TGTGCCAGCTCACCACGGGACAGAATCTCCTACAATGAGCAGTTCTTC. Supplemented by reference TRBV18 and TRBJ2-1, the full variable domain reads NAGVMQNPRHLVRRRGQEARLRCSPMKGHSHVYWYRQLPEEGLKFMVYLQKENIIDESGMPKERFSAEFPKEGPSILRIQQVVRGDSAAYFCASSPRDRISYNEQFFGPGTRLTVL.

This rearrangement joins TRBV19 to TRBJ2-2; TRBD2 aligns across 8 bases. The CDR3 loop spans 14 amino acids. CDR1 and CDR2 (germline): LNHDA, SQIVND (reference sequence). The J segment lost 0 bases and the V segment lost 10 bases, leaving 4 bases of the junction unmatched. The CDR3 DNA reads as TGTGCCACGCGGGAGGCCCCGAACACCGGGGAGCTGTTTTTT. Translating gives CATREAPNTGELFF.

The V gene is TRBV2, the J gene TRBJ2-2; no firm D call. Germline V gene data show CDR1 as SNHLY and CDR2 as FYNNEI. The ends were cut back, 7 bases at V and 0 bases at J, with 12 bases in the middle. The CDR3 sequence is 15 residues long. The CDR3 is CASILQFANTGELFF. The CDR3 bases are TGTGCCAGCATTCTACAGTTCGCGAACACCGGGGAGCTGTTTTTT.